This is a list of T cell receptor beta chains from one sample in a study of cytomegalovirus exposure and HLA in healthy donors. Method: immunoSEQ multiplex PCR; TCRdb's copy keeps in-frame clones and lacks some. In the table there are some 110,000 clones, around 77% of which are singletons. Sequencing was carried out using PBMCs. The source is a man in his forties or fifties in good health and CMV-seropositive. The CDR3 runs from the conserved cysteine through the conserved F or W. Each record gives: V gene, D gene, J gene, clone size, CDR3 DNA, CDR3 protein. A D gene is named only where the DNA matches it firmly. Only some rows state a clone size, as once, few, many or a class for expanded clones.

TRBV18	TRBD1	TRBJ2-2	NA	TGTGCCAGCTCACCAACTTCAGGGGGCAGGACCGGGGAGCTGTTTTTT	CASSPTSGGRTGELFF
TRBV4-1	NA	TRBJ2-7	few	TGCGCCAGCAGCCAAGATCGAGTCTCCGAGCAGTACTTC	CASSQDRVSEQYF
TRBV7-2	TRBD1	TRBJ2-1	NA	TGTGCCAGCAGCTTGTCCGGGACAGAAAGCTACAATGAGCAGTTCTTC	CASSLSGTESYNEQFF
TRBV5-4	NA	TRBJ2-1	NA	TGTGCCAGCAGCCCCATAGGAGGGGAGCAGTTCTTC	CASSPIGGEQFF
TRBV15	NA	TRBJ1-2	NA	TGTGCCACCAGAACTTCTCCAGGGGCTAACTATGGCTACACCTTC	CATRTSPGANYGYTF
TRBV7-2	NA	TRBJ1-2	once	TGTGCCAGCAGCTTAACGGGGGTGGGAGCTAACTATGGCTACACCTTC	CASSLTGVGANYGYTF
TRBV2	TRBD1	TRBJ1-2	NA	TGTGCCAGCGGTACCAGACAGGGGGATGGCTACACCTTC	CASGTRQGDGYTF
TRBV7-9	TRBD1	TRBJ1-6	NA	TGTGCCAGCAGCTTGAAGTCGACAGGGATGGTATCACCCCTCCACTTT	CASSLKSTGMVSPLHF
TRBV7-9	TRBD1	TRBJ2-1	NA	TGTGCCAGCAGCTTCTGGACAGGGTACGATGAGCAGTTCTTC	CASSFWTGYDEQFF
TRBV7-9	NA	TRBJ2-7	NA	TGTGCCAGCAACGCCCACCGGGACTCCCGCTCCTACGAGCAGTACTTC	CASNAHRDSRSYEQYF